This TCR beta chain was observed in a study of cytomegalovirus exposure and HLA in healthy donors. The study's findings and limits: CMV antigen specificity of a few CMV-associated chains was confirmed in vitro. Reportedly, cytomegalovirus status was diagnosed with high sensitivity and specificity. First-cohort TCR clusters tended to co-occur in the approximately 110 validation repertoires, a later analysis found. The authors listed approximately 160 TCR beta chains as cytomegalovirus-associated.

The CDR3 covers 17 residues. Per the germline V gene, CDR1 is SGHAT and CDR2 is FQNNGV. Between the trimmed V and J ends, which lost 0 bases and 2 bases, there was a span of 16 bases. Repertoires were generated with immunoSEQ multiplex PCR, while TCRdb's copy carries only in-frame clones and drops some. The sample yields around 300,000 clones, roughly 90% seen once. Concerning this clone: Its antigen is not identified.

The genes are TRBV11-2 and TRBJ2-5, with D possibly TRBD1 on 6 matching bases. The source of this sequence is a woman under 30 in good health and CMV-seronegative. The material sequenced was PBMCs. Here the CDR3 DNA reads TGTGCCAGCAGCTTAGATCAGGGCACAGGGTGGCAAGAGACCCAGTACTTC. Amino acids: CASSLDQGTGWQETQYF.